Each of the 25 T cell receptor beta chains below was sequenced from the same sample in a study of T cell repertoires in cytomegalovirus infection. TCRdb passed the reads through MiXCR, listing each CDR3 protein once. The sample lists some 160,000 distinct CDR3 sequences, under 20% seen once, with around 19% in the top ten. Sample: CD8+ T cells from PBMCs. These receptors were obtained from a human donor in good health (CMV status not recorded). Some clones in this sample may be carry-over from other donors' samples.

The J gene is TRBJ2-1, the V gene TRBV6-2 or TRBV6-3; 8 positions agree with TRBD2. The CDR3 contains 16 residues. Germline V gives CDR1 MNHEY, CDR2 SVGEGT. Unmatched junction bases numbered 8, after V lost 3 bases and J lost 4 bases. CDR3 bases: TGTGCCAGCAGTTATTCCGGGGGGGCCGGGTACAATGAGCAGTTCTTC. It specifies CASSYSGGAGYNEQFF.

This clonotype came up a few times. CDR3 nucleotides: TGCAGCGTTGTGACAGGGGTTTCAGATACGCAGTATTTT. Protein sequence: CSVVTGVSDTQYF. The J gene is TRBJ2-3, the V gene TRBV29-1; 8 nucleotides align to TRBD1. Germline V gene lookup returns CDR1 SQVTM and CDR2 ANQGSEA. The J segment lost 4 bases and the V segment lost 4 bases, leaving 4 bases of the junction unmatched. This CDR3 comprises 13 residues.

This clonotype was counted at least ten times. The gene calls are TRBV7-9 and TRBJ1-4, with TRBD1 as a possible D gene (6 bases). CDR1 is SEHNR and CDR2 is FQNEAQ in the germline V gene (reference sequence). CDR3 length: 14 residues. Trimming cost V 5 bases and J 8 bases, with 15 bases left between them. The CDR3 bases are TGTGCCAGCAGCGCCGTACAGGGCTACGAAAAACTGTTTTTT. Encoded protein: CASSAVQGYEKLFF.

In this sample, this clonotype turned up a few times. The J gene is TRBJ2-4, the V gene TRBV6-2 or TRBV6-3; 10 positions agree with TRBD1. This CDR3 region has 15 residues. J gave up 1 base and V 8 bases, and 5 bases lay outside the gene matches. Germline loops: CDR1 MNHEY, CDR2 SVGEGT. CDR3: CASSTGGEAKNIQYF. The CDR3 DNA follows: TGTGCCAGCTCGACAGGGGGCGAGGCCAAAAACATTCAGTACTTC.

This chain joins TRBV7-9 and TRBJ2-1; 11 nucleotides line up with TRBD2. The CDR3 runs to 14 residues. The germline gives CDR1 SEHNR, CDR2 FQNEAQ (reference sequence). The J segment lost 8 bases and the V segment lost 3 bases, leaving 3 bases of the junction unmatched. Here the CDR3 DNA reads TGTGCCAGCAGCTTTACTAGCGGGAGCTATGAGCAGTTCTTC. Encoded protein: CASSFTSGSYEQFF.

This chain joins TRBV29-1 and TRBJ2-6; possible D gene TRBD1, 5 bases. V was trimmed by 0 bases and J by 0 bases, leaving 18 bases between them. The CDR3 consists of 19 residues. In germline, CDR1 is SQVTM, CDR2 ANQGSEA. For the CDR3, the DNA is TGCAGCGTTGAAGATCCAAGGGCAGGGCAAACCTCTGGGGCCAACGTCCTGACTTTC. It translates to CSVEDPRAGQTSGANVLTF.

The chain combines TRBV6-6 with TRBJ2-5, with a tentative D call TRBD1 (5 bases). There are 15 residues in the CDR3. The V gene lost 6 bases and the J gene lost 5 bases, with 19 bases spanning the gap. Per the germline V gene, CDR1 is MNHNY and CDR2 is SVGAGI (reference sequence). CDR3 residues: CASSSSDSFGETQYF. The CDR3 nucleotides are TGTGCCAGCAGCTCTTCCGACAGCTTCGGGGAGACCCAGTACTTC.

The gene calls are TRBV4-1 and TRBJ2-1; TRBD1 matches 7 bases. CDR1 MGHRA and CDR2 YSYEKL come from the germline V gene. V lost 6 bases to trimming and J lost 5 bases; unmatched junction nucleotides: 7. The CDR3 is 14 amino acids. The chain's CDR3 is CASRSRGQNNEQFF. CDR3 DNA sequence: TGCGCCAGCAGATCTAGGGGGCAAAACAATGAGCAGTTCTTC.

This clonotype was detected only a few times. CDR3 coding DNA: TGTGCCAGCAGCTCCGCCAGGTCCCATGAGCAGTTCTTC. Its translation is CASSSARSHEQFF. The chain recombines TRBV7-2 with TRBJ2-1, with D uncertain. The ends were cut back, 4 bases at V and 8 bases at J, with 12 bases in the middle. Per the germline V gene, CDR1 is SGHTA and CDR2 is FQGNSA. The CDR3 loop spans 13 amino acids.

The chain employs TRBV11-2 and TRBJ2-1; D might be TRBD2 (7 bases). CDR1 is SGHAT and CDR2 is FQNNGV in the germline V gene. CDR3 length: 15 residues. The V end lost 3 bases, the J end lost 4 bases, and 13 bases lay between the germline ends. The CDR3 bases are TGTGCCAGCAGCTTGGGGCGGGGGCCTTACAATGAGCAGTTCTTC. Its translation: CASSLGRGPYNEQFF.

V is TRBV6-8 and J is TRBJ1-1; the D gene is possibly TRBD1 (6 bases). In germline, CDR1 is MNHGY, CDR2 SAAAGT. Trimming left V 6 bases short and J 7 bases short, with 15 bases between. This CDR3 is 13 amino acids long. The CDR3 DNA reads TGTGCCAGCAGCTTCGGGACATCGGTTGAAGCTTTCTTT. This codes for CASSFGTSVEAFF.

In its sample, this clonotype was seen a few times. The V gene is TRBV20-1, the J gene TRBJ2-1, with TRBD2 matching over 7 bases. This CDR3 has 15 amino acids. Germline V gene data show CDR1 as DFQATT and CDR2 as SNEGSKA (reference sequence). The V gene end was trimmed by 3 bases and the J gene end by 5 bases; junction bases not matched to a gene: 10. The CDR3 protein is CSASASSGRNNEQFF. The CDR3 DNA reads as TGCAGTGCTAGTGCCTCTAGCGGACGGAACAATGAGCAGTTCTTC.

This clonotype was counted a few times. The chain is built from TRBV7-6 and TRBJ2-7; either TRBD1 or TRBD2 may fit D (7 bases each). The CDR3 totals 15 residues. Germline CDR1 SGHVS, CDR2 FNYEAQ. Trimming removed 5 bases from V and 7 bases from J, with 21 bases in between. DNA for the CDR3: TGTGCCAGCAGCATGGGACAGAAGATGGGGGGGGAGCAGTACTTC. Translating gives CASSMGQKMGGEQYF.

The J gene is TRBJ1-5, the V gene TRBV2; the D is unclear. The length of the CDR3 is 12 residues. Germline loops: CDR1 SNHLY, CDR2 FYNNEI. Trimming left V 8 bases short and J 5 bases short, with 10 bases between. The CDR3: CASQKVDQPQHF. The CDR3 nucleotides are TGTGCCAGCCAAAAGGTGGATCAGCCCCAGCATTTT. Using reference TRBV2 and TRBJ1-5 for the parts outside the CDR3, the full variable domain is EPEVTQTPSHQVTQMGQEVILRCVPISNHLYFYWYRQILGQKVEFLVSFYNNEISEKSEIFDDQFSVERPDGSNFTLKIRSTKLEDSAMYFCASQKVDQPQHFGDGTRLSIL.

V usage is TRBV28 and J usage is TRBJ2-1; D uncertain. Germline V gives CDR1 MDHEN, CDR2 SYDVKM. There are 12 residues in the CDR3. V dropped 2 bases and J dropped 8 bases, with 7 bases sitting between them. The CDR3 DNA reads TGTGCCAGCAGTTTAACCCTCGATGAGCAGTTCTTC. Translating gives CASSLTLDEQFF.

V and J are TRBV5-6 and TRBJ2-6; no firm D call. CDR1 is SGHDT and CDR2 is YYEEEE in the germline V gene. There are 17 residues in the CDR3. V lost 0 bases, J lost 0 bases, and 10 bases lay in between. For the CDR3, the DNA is TGTGCCAGCAGCTTGGGGACCCCAATCTCTGGGGCCAACGTCCTGACTTTC. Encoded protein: CASSLGTPISGANVLTF.

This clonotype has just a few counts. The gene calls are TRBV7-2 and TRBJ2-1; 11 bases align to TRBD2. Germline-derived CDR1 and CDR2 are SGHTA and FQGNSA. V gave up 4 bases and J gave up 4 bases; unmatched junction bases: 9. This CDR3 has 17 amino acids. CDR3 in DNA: TGTGCCAGCAGCTATTATCTGGGACTAGCGGCATACAATGAGCAGTTCTTC. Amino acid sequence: CASSYYLGLAAYNEQFF.

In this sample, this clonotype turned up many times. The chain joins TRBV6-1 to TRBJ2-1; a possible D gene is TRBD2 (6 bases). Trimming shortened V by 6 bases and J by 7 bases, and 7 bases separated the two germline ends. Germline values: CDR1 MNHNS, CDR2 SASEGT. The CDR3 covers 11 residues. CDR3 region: CASSGGNEQFF. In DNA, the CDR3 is TGTGCCAGCAGCGGGGGTAATGAGCAGTTCTTC.

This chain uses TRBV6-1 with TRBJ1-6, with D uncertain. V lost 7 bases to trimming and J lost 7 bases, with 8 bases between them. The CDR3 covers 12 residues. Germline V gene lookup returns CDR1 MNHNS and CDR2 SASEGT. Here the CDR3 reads CASTRRNSPLHF. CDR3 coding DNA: TGTGCCAGCACAAGGAGAAATTCACCCCTCCACTTT.

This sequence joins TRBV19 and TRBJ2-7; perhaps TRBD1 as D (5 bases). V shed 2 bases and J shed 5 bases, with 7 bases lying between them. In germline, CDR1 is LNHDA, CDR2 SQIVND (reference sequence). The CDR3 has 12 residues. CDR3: CASSIQGHEQYF. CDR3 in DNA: TGTGCCAGTAGTATACAGGGCCACGAGCAGTACTTC. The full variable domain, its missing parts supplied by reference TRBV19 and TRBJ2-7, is DGGITQSPKYLFRKEGQNVTLSCEQNLNHDAMYWYRQDPGQGLRLIYYSQIVNDFQKGDIAEGYSVSREKKESFPLTVTSAQKNPTAFYLCASSIQGHEQYFGPGTRLTVT.

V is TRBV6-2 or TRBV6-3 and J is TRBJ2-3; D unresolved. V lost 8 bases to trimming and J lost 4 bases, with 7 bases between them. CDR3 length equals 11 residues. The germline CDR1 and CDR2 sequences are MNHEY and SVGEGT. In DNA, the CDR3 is TGTGCCAGCGGGCTGGCAGATACGCAGTATTTT. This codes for CASGLADTQYF.

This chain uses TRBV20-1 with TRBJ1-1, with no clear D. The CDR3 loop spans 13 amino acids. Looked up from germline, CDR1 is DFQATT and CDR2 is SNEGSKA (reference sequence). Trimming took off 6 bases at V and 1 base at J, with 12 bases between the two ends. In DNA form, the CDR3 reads TGCAGTGCGAGGGTTGGGCCGAACACTGAAGCTTTCTTT. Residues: CSARVGPNTEAFF.

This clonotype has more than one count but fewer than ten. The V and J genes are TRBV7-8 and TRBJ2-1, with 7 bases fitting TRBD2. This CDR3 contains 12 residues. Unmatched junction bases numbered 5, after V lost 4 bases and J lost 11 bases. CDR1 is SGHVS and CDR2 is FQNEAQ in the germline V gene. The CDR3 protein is CASSWEGRKQFF. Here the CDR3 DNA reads TGTGCCAGCAGCTGGGAGGGGCGGAAGCAGTTCTTC.

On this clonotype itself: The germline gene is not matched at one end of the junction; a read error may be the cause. In DNA form, the CDR3 reads TGCTTGACGGTAGCCGGAAACACCATATATTTT. It is translated as CLTVAGNTIYF. This rearrangement joins TRBV2 to TRBJ1-3; D is uncertain. This CDR3 contains 11 residues. Germline V gives CDR1 SNHLY, CDR2 FYNNEI. Looking up the rest from reference TRBV2 and TRBJ1-3 gives the full variable domain: EPEVTQTPSHQVTQMGQEVILRCVPISNHLYFYWYRQILGQKVEFLVSFYNNEISEKSEIFDDQFSVERPDGSNFTLKIRSTKLEDSAMYFCLTVAGNTIYFGEGSWLTVV.

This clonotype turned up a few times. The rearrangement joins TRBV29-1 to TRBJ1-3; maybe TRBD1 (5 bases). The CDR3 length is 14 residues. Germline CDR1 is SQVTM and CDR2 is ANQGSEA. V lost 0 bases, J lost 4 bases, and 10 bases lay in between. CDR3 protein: CSVEDRRVGNTIYF. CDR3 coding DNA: TGCAGCGTTGAAGATCGCAGGGTAGGAAACACCATATATTTT. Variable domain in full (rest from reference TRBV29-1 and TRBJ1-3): SAVISQKPSRDICQRGTSLTIQCQVDSQVTMMFWYRQQPGQSLTLIATANQGSEATYESGFVIDKFPISRPNLTFSTLTVSNMSPEDSSIYLCSVEDRRVGNTIYFGEGSWLTVV.